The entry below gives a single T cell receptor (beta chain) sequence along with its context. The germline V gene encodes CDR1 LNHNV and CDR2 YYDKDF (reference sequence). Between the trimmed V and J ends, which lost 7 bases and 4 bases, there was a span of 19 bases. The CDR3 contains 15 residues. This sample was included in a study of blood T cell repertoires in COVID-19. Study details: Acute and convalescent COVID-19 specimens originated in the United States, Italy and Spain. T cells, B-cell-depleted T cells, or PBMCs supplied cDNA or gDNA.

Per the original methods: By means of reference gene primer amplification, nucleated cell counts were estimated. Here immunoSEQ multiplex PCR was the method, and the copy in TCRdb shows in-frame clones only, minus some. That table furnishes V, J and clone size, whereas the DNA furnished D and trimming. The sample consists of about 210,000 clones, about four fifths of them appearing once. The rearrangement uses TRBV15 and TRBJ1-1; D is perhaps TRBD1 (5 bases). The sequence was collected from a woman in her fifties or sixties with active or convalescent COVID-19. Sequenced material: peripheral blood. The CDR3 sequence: CATTPGDFYGTEAFF. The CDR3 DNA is TGTGCCACCACCCCCGGGGACTTCTACGGCACTGAAGCTTTCTTT.